This T cell receptor beta chain was profiled in a study of CD8 T cells in ankylosing spondylitis. Points from the study as a whole: Reportedly, matched ankylosing spondylitis synovial fluid was significantly enriched for disease-linked clones. Seven to nine highly homologous variants formed a TCR beta motif that appeared characteristic of ankylosing spondylitis blood. CD8+ cells made up the disease-linked clones, which were relatively rare in peripheral blood. Before this, some motif variants had been reported in reactive arthritis synovial fluid and blood.

This clonotype was seen a handful of times. The antigen is not known. Germline values: CDR1 DFQATT, CDR2 SNEGSKA (reference sequence). V lost 1 base and J 3 bases, leaving 10 bases between the germline ends. This CDR3 comprises 14 residues. Quantitative 5'-RACE with molecular barcodes was used to make the TCR beta libraries. Each CDR3 protein is one row after TCRdb ran MiXCR on the 5' RACE reads. The sample comprises approximately 540,000 distinct CDR3 sequences, 9.5% to 15% of which are singletons, and 6.8% rests with the top ten. The clonotype comes from a male donor with ankylosing spondylitis. Input material: blood, either unsorted or a sorted T cell fraction (not recorded which). V gene TRBV20-1 combines with J gene TRBJ2-1; tentatively, D is TRBD2 (6 bases). CDR3 sequence: CSARVGSGYNEQFF. CDR3 DNA sequence: TGCAGTGCTAGAGTGGGTAGCGGCTACAATGAGCAGTTCTTC.